This entry is about one T cell receptor beta chain. The antigen is not known. The data belong to a study of T cell responses to AZD1222 COVID-19 vaccine. Study-level information: The analysis combined second doses at about 4 or about 12 weeks.

Study-level results: Baseline antibody screening turned up just a handful of seropositive AZD1222 recipients. Spike was spanned by vaccine-associated CD4 TCRs, with dominance at 160-218 and 743-854. Only after the peak T cell response were repertoires sampled.

Deletions cut 5 bases from V and 2 bases from J, with 14 bases between. The V gene's germline CDR1 is SGHRS and CDR2 YFSETQ. The CDR3 spans 14 residues. Assay: immunoSEQ multiplex PCR; the TCRdb copy retains only in-frame clones and omits some. The sample has about 97,000 clones, less than 95% seen once. The sample in question was peripheral blood, obtained on day 0 of AZD1222 vaccination. This chain connects TRBV5-1 to TRBJ2-7; weak D call: TRBD2 (5 bases). The TCR originated in an adult in good health. The CDR3 nucleotides read TGCGCCAGCAGGCTAGCCTCAACCGCCTACGAGCAGTACTTC. Protein sequence: CASRLASTAYEQYF.